What follows are 9 T cell receptor beta chains derived from one specimen sequenced in a study of T cell responses to AZD1222 COVID-19 vaccine. The protocol was immunoSEQ multiplex PCR, while the TCRdb copy is restricted to in-frame clones and leaves out a portion. The data contain around 50,000 clones, 80% to 90% of them singletons. This sample comprised peripheral blood, obtained 28 days after the second AZD1222 dose. Source of these receptors: an adult who received the AZD1222 COVID-19 vaccine.

The chain uses TRBV27 and TRBJ2-1, with 14 bases identical to TRBD2. V lost 5 bases and J lost 10; bases outside the gene matches: 10. CDR3 length equals 16 residues. Germline CDR1 is MNHEY and CDR2 is SMNVEV (reference sequence). In DNA form, the CDR3 reads TGTGCCAGCAGTCTCGAGCGACTAGCGGGAGGGGGAGAGCAGTTCTTC. This translates into CASSLERLAGGGEQFF.

The V gene is TRBV4-3, the J gene TRBJ1-2; D remains ambiguous. Trimming removed 0 bases from V and 6 bases from J, with 11 bases in between. In germline, CDR1 is LGHNA, CDR2 YSLEER. The CDR3 has 14 amino acids. The CDR3 loop is CASSQDRFSNGYTF. CDR3 DNA: TGCGCCAGCAGCCAAGATAGGTTCAGTAATGGCTACACCTTC.

This chain connects TRBV20-1 to TRBJ2-7; TRBD1 matches at 8 bases. The J segment lost 5 bases and the V segment lost 5 bases, leaving 2 bases of the junction unmatched. The CDR3 loop spans 11 amino acids. The germline V gene has CDR1 DFQATT and CDR2 SNEGSKA (reference sequence). The CDR3 bases are TGCAGTGCTGGACAGGGAAACGAGCAGTACTTC. This encodes CSAGQGNEQYF.

This chain uses TRBV7-2 with TRBJ1-1; possible D gene TRBD1, 6 bases. This CDR3 has 15 residues. Trimming pared 1 base from V and 5 bases from J, leaving 14 bases between. CDR1 and CDR2 (germline): SGHTA, FQGNSA. The CDR3 spells CASSLGPGARTEAFF. Here the CDR3 DNA reads TGTGCCAGCAGCTTAGGCCCAGGGGCGAGGACTGAAGCTTTCTTT.

The chain links TRBV23-1 to TRBJ2-7; 11 nucleotides align to TRBD2. TRBV23-1 is marked as an open reading frame, function uncertain. With 2 bases clipped from V and 2 bases from J, the junction kept 5 bases outside the gene matches. This CDR3 comprises 16 residues. CDR3 region: CASSQPGLAEPYEQYF. For the CDR3, the DNA is TGCGCCAGCAGTCAACCGGGACTAGCGGAACCCTACGAGCAGTACTTC.

This chain uses TRBV29-1 with TRBJ1-2, with D maybe TRBD1 (6 bases). The CDR3 loop spans 13 amino acids. The ends were cut back, 4 bases at V and 4 bases at J, with 13 bases in the middle. Germline CDR1 reads SQVTM; CDR2 reads ANQGSEA. The CDR3 sequence: CSVAAGTIYGYTF. DNA of the CDR3: TGCAGCGTTGCTGCAGGGACAATCTATGGCTACACCTTC. Full variable domain (missing parts from reference TRBV29-1 and TRBJ1-2): SAVISQKPSRDICQRGTSLTIQCQVDSQVTMMFWYRQQPGQSLTLIATANQGSEATYESGFVIDKFPISRPNLTFSTLTVSNMSPEDSSIYLCSVAAGTIYGYTFGSGTRLTVV.

V gene TRBV11-2 combines with J gene TRBJ2-2; the D is unclear. The CDR3 extends over 15 amino acids. The ends were cut back, 1 base at V and 5 bases at J, with 11 bases in the middle. Germline V gene data show CDR1 as SGHAT and CDR2 as FQNNGV. CDR3 bases: TGTGCCAGCAGCTTAGCAAGGGTGGGAACCGGGGAGCTGTTTTTT. Residues: CASSLARVGTGELFF.

The genes are TRBV5-1 and TRBJ2-5; possible D gene TRBD1, 6 bases. There are 13 residues in the CDR3. Germline CDR1 reads SGHRS; CDR2 reads YFSETQ. V lost 7 bases to trimming and J lost 2 bases, with 12 bases between them. CDR3 in DNA: TGCGCCAGCGCCACGCAGGGGCAAGAGACCCAGTACTTC. Translated: CASATQGQETQYF.

The chain joins TRBV7-8 to TRBJ1-1; D gene uncertain. The CDR3 has 13 residues. The V gene lost 5 bases and the J gene lost 5 bases, with 12 bases spanning the gap. CDR1 and CDR2 (germline): SGHVS, FQNEAQ. The CDR3 DNA sequence: TGTGCCAGCAGCGCGACCGGCGAGACTGAAGCTTTCTTT. The encoded protein is CASSATGETEAFF.